This TCR beta chain comes out of a study of blood T cell repertoires in COVID-19. As processed by the authors: How many nucleated cells were present was estimated from reference gene primer amplification. Using immunoSEQ multiplex PCR, the repertoire was profiled, and TCRdb retains in-frame clones only, with some absent. V and J calls plus clone size are reproduced from that table; the DNA served to infer D and trimming. Of a few hundred thousand clones listed, over 75% were seen once; the top ten hold 5% to 6%. The CDR3 consists of 14 residues. The germline V and J ends were trimmed by 0 bases and 10 bases, with 13 bases remaining between them. Germline loops: CDR1 KGHSH, CDR2 LQKENI. This clone was found once. Clinical histories supplied by participants themselves formed the basis of cohort assignment. Recovered status in Cohort 3 required two negative PCRs, clearance, or symptom resolution.

The clonotype comes from a man aged 25-45 years who had recovered from COVID-19. Sequencing was carried out using PBMCs or T cells enriched from blood (not recorded which). The chain links TRBV18 to TRBJ2-1, with a weak D call TRBD1 (6 bases). CDR3 DNA sequence: TGTGCCAGCTCACCACCGGACGCAGGGGTGGAGCAGTTCTTC. Translating it yields CASSPPDAGVEQFF.